This is a list of T cell receptor beta chains from one sample in a study of blood T cell repertoires in COVID-19. Sequencing was performed with immunoSEQ multiplex PCR; in TCRdb, only in-frame clones are kept and a portion is missing. The sample records approximately 91,000 clones, around 80% being singletons. Source material: peripheral blood. These receptors came from a human donor in a cohort sampled during active COVID-19. Each CDR3 is given with its conserved first and last residue. D genes are given only for firm matches. Only some rows state a clone size, as once, few, many or a class for expanded clones.

clone_size	v_call	d_call	j_call	cdr3_aa	cdr3_nt
.	TRBV28	.	TRBJ1-2	CASQTNNYGYTF	TGTGCCAGCCAAACAAATAACTATGGCTACACCTTC
.	TRBV28	.	TRBJ2-7	CASSQDWREQYF	TGTGCCAGCAGCCAGGACTGGCGGGAGCAGTACTTC
.	TRBV11-2	.	TRBJ1-1	CASSLGRQMNTEAFF	TGTGCCAGCAGCTTAGGGAGACAGATGAACACTGAAGCTTTCTTT
.	TRBV7-3	.	TRBJ1-5	CASSLSQGQPQHF	TGTGCCAGCAGCTTATCTCAGGGCCAGCCCCAGCATTTT
.	TRBV28	TRBD2	TRBJ2-5	CASSPQPKSGSWETQYF	TGTGCCAGCAGCCCCCAGCCAAAGAGCGGGAGTTGGGAGACCCAGTACTTC
.	TRBV5-1	TRBD1	TRBJ2-6	CASSLPGTGAKSGANVLTF	TGCGCCAGCAGCTTGCCCGGGACAGGGGCCAAATCTGGGGCCAACGTCCTGACTTTC
.	TRBV28	TRBD1	TRBJ1-1	CASSLQGGNTEAFF	TGTGCCAGCAGTTTACAGGGGGGGAACACTGAAGCTTTCTTT
.	TRBV7-9	TRBD1	TRBJ2-7	CASSLQRTGNSEQYF	TGTGCCAGCAGCTTACAAAGGACAGGGAATAGCGAGCAGTACTTC
.	TRBV28	.	TRBJ1-2	CASSLFVGSRGYTF	TGTGCCAGCAGTTTATTTGTCGGGAGTCGAGGCTACACCTTC
.	TRBV5-6	TRBD2	TRBJ2-1	CASSLLERTGTRDNEQFF	TGTGCCAGCAGCTTGTTGGAGAGGACTGGGACTAGGGACAATGAGCAGTTCTTC
once	TRBV15	TRBD2	TRBJ2-7	CATSRGGGRALKGSEQYF	TGTGCCACCAGCAGAGGAGGCGGGAGGGCCCTCAAGGGGAGCGAGCAGTACTTC
.	TRBV6-1	TRBD2	TRBJ2-5	CASSEARGYTVGGRAFGETQYF	TGTGCCAGCAGTGAAGCGCGGGGCTATACGGTTGGCGGGAGGGCTTTTGGTGAGACCCAGTACTTC
.	TRBV18	TRBD1	TRBJ1-1	CASSPMTGGMNTEAFF	TGTGCCAGCTCACCAATGACAGGGGGCATGAACACTGAAGCTTTCTTT
.	TRBV14	.	TRBJ1-1	CASSQAAQGGSEAFF	TGTGCCAGCAGCCAAGCGGCACAGGGTGGTTCTGAAGCTTTCTTT
.	TRBV5-6	TRBD1	TRBJ2-7	CASSLRDREIGEQYF	TGTGCCAGCAGCCTCCGGGACAGGGAGATTGGCGAGCAGTACTTC
.	TRBV19	TRBD2	TRBJ2-7	CASSIVHMASGASEQYF	TGTGCCAGTAGTATAGTTCATATGGCTAGCGGTGCTAGTGAGCAGTACTTC
.	TRBV18	TRBD1	TRBJ1-5	CASSPDRGRNQPQHF	TGTGCCAGCTCACCGGACAGGGGTAGGAATCAGCCCCAGCATTTT
.	TRBV28	TRBD1	TRBJ2-6	CASSFFPDRGIRGANVLTF	TGTGCCAGCAGTTTCTTCCCGGACAGGGGTATTCGTGGGGCCAACGTCCTGACTTTC
.	TRBV4-2	TRBD2	TRBJ2-7	CASSQDRLAALEQYF	TGTGCCAGCAGCCAAGATCGGCTAGCGGCCCTCGAGCAGTACTTC
.	TRBV7-2	.	TRBJ1-6	CASSPPGGAHSPLHF	TGTGCCAGCAGCCCACCGGGGGGGGCCCATTCACCCCTCCACTTT
.	TRBV6-2/TRBV6-3	.	TRBJ1-1	CASSYSLGGGGIAEAFF	TGTGCCAGCAGTTACTCTTTGGGGGGCGGGGGAATCGCTGAAGCTTTCTTT
.	TRBV2	.	TRBJ1-3	CASRGGRGLGNTIYF	TGTGCCAGCAGGGGAGGGAGAGGTCTCGGAAACACCATATATTTT
.	TRBV7-9	.	TRBJ1-3	CASSLAGGASSGNTIYF	TGTGCCAGCAGCTTAGCGGGGGGTGCAAGCTCTGGAAACACCATATATTTT
.	TRBV3-1/TRBV3-2	TRBD1	TRBJ1-1	CASSLRGTGGTEAFF	TGTGCCAGCAGCCTCCGAGGGACAGGAGGCACTGAAGCTTTCTTT
once	TRBV6-5	TRBD1	TRBJ2-4	CASSPTGPMDIQYF	TGTGCCAGCAGCCCGACAGGGCCCATGGACATTCAGTACTTC
.	TRBV3-1/TRBV3-2	TRBD1	TRBJ1-6	CASSQGGQGNSPLHF	TGTGCCAGCAGCCAAGGGGGACAGGGCAATTCACCCCTCCACTTT
.	TRBV28	.	TRBJ1-6	CASSYHLTGRNSPLHF	TGTGCCAGCAGTTACCATCTGACAGGTCGCAATTCACCCCTCCACTTT
.	TRBV7-2	.	TRBJ2-1	CASSSPGAYNEQFF	TGTGCCAGCAGCTCCCCGGGAGCCTACAATGAGCAGTTCTTC
.	TRBV6-5	.	TRBJ1-4	CASSPQQGRSEKLFF	TGTGCCAGCAGTCCTCAACAGGGTCGGTCTGAAAAACTGTTTTTT
.	TRBV21-1	.	TRBJ1-5	CASSKGVLGTGDFYSNQPQHF	TGTGCCAGCAGCAAAGGAGTTCTTGGGACAGGGGACTTCTATAGCAATCAGCCCCAGCATTTT
.	TRBV4-2	TRBD1	TRBJ1-5	CASSQDDRGGQPQHF	TGTGCCAGCAGCCAAGATGACAGGGGAGGGCAGCCCCAGCATTTT
.	TRBV7-2	TRBD2	TRBJ2-3	CASSKGLATNTDTQYF	TGTGCCAGCAGCAAGGGACTAGCGACCAACACAGATACGCAGTATTTT
.	TRBV28	TRBD2	TRBJ2-7	CASSFTPRQYRGLADYEQYF	TGTGCCAGCAGTTTTACCCCCAGACAGTACCGGGGACTAGCGGACTACGAGCAGTACTTC
once	TRBV7-3	TRBD1	TRBJ2-7	CASSLGQGAYEQYF	TGTGCCAGCAGCTTGGGACAGGGCGCCTACGAGCAGTACTTC
once	TRBV7-9	TRBD2	TRBJ2-1	CASSLTSGGANEQFF	TGTGCCAGCAGCCTAACTAGCGGGGGGGCCAATGAGCAGTTCTTC
few	TRBV7-8	.	TRBJ1-2	CASSPSRGVGNYGYTF	TGTGCCAGCAGCCCAAGCAGGGGCGTGGGTAACTATGGCTACACCTTC
.	TRBV6-1	.	TRBJ1-2	CASSEEVQAYGYTF	TGTGCCAGCAGTGAAGAGGTTCAGGCTTATGGCTACACCTTC
.	TRBV14	.	TRBJ2-7	CASSQERPYEQYF	TGTGCCAGCAGCCAAGAGAGGCCCTACGAGCAGTACTTC
.	TRBV7-2	TRBD1	TRBJ1-2	CASSYRTGGRGYTF	TGTGCCAGCAGCTACCGGACAGGGGGTCGTGGCTACACCTTC
.	TRBV14	.	TRBJ2-7	CASSQVGVAGSGQYF	TGTGCCAGCAGCCAAGTGGGGGTTGCGGGATCCGGGCAGTACTTC
once	TRBV28	TRBD1	TRBJ1-6	CASRGTGQGYTSPLHF	TGTGCCAGCAGAGGGACCGGACAGGGCTATACTTCACCCCTCCACTTT
.	TRBV4-1	TRBD2	TRBJ2-2	CASSQMGLAGITGELFF	TGCGCCAGCAGCCAGATGGGACTAGCGGGGATCACCGGGGAGCTGTTTTTT
.	TRBV4-1	.	TRBJ1-1	CASGQRPGRENHPNTEAFF	TGCGCCAGCGGACAAAGGCCTGGCCGGGAGAACCATCCGAACACTGAAGCTTTCTTT
.	TRBV2	.	TRBJ1-1	CASTRQNTEAFF	TGTGCCAGCACTCGACAGAACACTGAAGCTTTCTTT
.	TRBV14	TRBD1	TRBJ1-2	CASSQGQGSRHGYTF	TGTGCCAGCAGCCAAGGACAGGGGTCTCGACATGGCTACACCTTC
.	TRBV6-4	.	TRBJ1-1	CASSGEGTVTFF	TGTGCCAGCAGTGGTGAGGGAACAGTCACTTTCTTT
.	TRBV10-3	.	TRBJ1-4	CAIRAGSAGDEKLFF	TGTGCCATCCGGGCTGGGAGCGCGGGTGATGAAAAACTGTTTTTT
.	TRBV6-1	.	TRBJ1-1	CASSDVILNTEAFF	TGTGCCAGCAGTGATGTTATATTGAACACTGAAGCTTTCTTT
.	TRBV5-1	TRBD2	TRBJ2-1	CASSSGGRAGEQFF	TGCGCCAGCAGCTCAGGCGGGAGGGCCGGTGAGCAGTTCTTC
once	TRBV6-2/TRBV6-3	.	TRBJ2-7	CASSAYYEQYF	TGTGCCAGCAGTGCGTACTACGAGCAGTACTTC
.	TRBV5-6	TRBD2	TRBJ2-6	CASSRRLAASSGANVLTF	TGTGCCAGCAGCCGCCGGCTAGCGGCCAGCTCTGGGGCCAACGTCCTGACTTTC
.	TRBV7-9	TRBD2	TRBJ2-7	CASSHRASGNYEQYF	TGTGCCAGCAGTCACCGGGCTAGCGGAAACTACGAGCAGTACTTC